One sample yielded the 25 T cell receptor beta chains listed below, sequenced in a study of blood T cells in healthy people across ages. Together with a sample-barcoded 5' primer, a J-beta primer mix was included in a second PCR lasting about 6 to 11 cycles. TCRdb re-called the 5' RACE reads through MiXCR, storing one row per CDR3 protein. The sample consists of around 750,000 distinct CDR3 sequences, roughly 50% of them appearing once. Sequencing was performed on blood. Every receptor here comes from an elderly man in good health.

This chain uses TRBV4-2 with TRBJ2-1, with 12 bases identical to TRBD1. The CDR3 covers 19 residues. The germline gives CDR1 LGHNA, CDR2 YNFKEQ. Trimming took 0 bases from V and 0 from J; bases not matched to a gene: 6. This CDR3 reads CASSQEGQGAESSYNEQFF. CDR3 coding DNA: TGTGCCAGCAGCCAAGAGGGACAGGGGGCCGAAAGCTCCTACAATGAGCAGTTCTTC.

The chain combines TRBV24-1 with TRBJ1-2, with a possible D match to TRBD1 (5 bases). The V gene's germline CDR1 is KGHDR and CDR2 SFDVKD. Trimming stripped 7 bases from V and 5 bases from J, with 16 bases between. The CDR3 is 14 residues long. This chain's CDR3 is CATSGTFLTYGYTF. In DNA, the CDR3 is TGTGCCACCAGCGGGACGTTCCTCACGTATGGCTACACCTTC.

The genes are TRBV4-2 and TRBJ2-5, with TRBD1 matching 8 bases. V lost 4 bases, J lost 0 bases, and 10 bases stayed unmatched. There are 17 residues in the CDR3. From germline, CDR1 is LGHNA and CDR2 YNFKEQ. In DNA, the CDR3 is TGTGCCAGCAGCCGAGCCGCGGACAGGGCAAACCAAGAGACCCAGTACTTC. The encoded protein is CASSRAADRANQETQYF.

This chain uses TRBV3-1 with TRBJ2-1; D may be TRBD1 (6 bases). Trimming pared 3 bases from V and 4 bases from J, leaving 16 bases between. Germline CDR1 and CDR2: LGHDT and YNNKEL (reference sequence). This CDR3 has 16 amino acids. Here the CDR3 reads CASSHTDSWGYNEQFF. DNA for the CDR3: TGTGCCAGCAGCCACACGGACAGTTGGGGGTACAATGAGCAGTTCTTC.

Of note for this clonotype: An end of the junction differs from the germline gene, which may be a read error. V gene TRBV3-1 combines with J gene TRBJ2-1, with TRBD2 identical over 11 bases. Looked up from germline, CDR1 is LGHDT and CDR2 is YNNKEL (reference sequence). The CDR3 contains 14 residues. CDR3 amino acids: CASTQTSGGNEQFF. The CDR3 DNA reads as TGTGCCAGCACCCAAACTAGCGGGGGTAATGAGCAGTTCTTC.

The chain links TRBV7-2 to TRBJ2-1; D call uncertain. The ends were cut back, 2 bases at V and 5 bases at J, with 10 bases in the middle. The CDR3 runs 14 residues. Germline lookup yields CDR1 SGHTA and CDR2 FQGNSA. The CDR3 region is CASSLRNIDNEQFF. The DNA of the CDR3 is TGTGCCAGCAGCTTAAGAAACATAGACAATGAGCAGTTCTTC.

The J gene is TRBJ2-2, the V gene TRBV28; 9 bases map to TRBD2. CDR1 and CDR2 (germline): MDHEN, SYDVKM. Trimming removed 5 bases from V and 4 bases from J; junction bases left unmatched: 2. This CDR3 spans 14 amino acids. CDR3 sequence (DNA): TGTGCCAGCAGTCTAGCGGGACTCACCGGGGAGCTGTTTTTT. Translating gives CASSLAGLTGELFF.

The chain employs TRBV12-3 or TRBV12-4 and TRBJ2-7; D not certain. The V end lost 3 bases, the J end lost 7 bases, and 16 bases lay between the germline ends. This CDR3 is 14 amino acids long. CDR3 in DNA: TGTGCCAGCAGTTTCGGGTCCCCTCGAGGTGAGCAGTACTTC. Its translation is CASSFGSPRGEQYF.

The V gene is TRBV20-1, the J gene TRBJ2-1; D gene uncertain. The J call could be wrong; TRBJ2-7 is a better fit for the DNA end. Germline lookup yields CDR1 DFQATT and CDR2 SNEGSKA (reference sequence). The CDR3 has 12 amino acids. CDR3 protein: CSARGLPNEQYF. The CDR3 region has the DNA TGCAGTGCTAGAGGACTGCCGAATGAGCAGTACTTC.

The J gene is TRBJ2-1, the V gene TRBV29-1; the match to TRBD2 covers 12 bases. The V gene's germline CDR1 is SQVTM and CDR2 ANQGSEA. With V trimmed by 5 bases and J by 8 bases, 10 bases remained unmatched. This CDR3 comprises 15 residues. This chain's CDR3 is CSVRGLAGGPDEQFF. The CDR3 DNA sequence: TGCAGCGTTCGCGGGCTAGCGGGAGGGCCGGATGAGCAGTTCTTC.

This clonotype was counted a few times. V usage is TRBV13 and J usage is TRBJ2-1; 10 nucleotides line up with TRBD2. Per the germline V gene, CDR1 is PRHDT and CDR2 is FYEKMQ (reference sequence). The CDR3 consists of 16 residues. V shed 4 bases, J shed 8 bases, and the junction held 11 bases outside the gene matches. CDR3 coding DNA: TGTGCCAGCAGCTCCCCCGTACAGCGGGAGGGCCATGAGCAGTTCTTC. Translation gives CASSSPVQREGHEQFF.

This chain joins TRBV6-6 and TRBJ1-2; D is unresolved. The CDR3 has 13 amino acids. Germline assignment: CDR1 MNHNY and CDR2 SVGAGI (reference sequence). V lost 10 bases, J lost 0 bases, and 12 bases lay in between. The CDR3 bases are TGTGCCACCCAGGAGGGTCCTAACTATGGCTACACCTTC. This codes for CATQEGPNYGYTF.

This chain links TRBV6-6 with TRBJ2-2; D unclear. Between the trimmed V and J ends, which lost 4 bases and 4 bases, there was a span of 7 bases. Germline CDR1 reads MNHNY; CDR2 reads SVGAGI (reference sequence). The CDR3 is 13 residues long. CDR3 DNA: TGTGCCAGCAGTTCAACAATCACCGGGGAGCTGTTTTTT. Amino acids: CASSSTITGELFF.

This clonotype was found a few times. The chain has TRBV9 and TRBJ2-7; D is ambiguous. Trimming shortened V by 0 bases and J by 0 bases, and 10 bases separated the two germline ends. The CDR3 has 15 amino acids. Germline CDR1 reads SGDLS; CDR2 reads YYNGEE. CDR3 amino acids: CASSVGEQSSYEQYF. The CDR3 DNA reads TGTGCCAGCAGCGTAGGTGAGCAGAGCTCCTACGAGCAGTACTTC.

The chain combines TRBV6-1 with TRBJ2-6; D perhaps matches TRBD2 (7 bases). This CDR3 contains 17 residues. Trimming took 8 bases from V and 1 from J, leaving 18 bases between them. Germline V gene lookup returns CDR1 MNHNS and CDR2 SASEGT. The CDR3 region is CASGTGGGVSGANVLTF. The CDR3, as DNA: TGTGCCAGCGGGACGGGGGGCGGAGTTTCTGGGGCCAACGTCCTGACTTTC.

The chain uses TRBV5-1 and TRBJ2-5, with D perhaps TRBD2 (7 bases). Germline V gives CDR1 SGHRS, CDR2 YFSETQ. V was trimmed by 2 bases and J by 4 bases, leaving 12 bases between them. This CDR3 spans 14 amino acids. CDR3 DNA: TGCGCCAGCAGCTTAGGGGGGGTCTCAGAGACCCAGTACTTC. Translation: CASSLGGVSETQYF.

This clonotype was observed at least ten times. The chain employs TRBV6-2 or TRBV6-3 and TRBJ1-1; the D gene is possibly TRBD1 (5 bases). This CDR3 is 13 amino acids long. Trimming removed 6 bases at V and 7 bases at J, with 15 bases between. CDR1 MNHEY and CDR2 SVGEGT come from the germline V gene. This chain's CDR3 is CASSHLREGEAFF. In DNA form, the CDR3 reads TGTGCCAGCAGCCACCTCAGGGAAGGTGAAGCTTTCTTT.

This clonotype was seen more than once but under ten times. The CDR3: CASSPTGGLPQHF. The CDR3 DNA sequence: TGTGCCAGCAGCCCGACAGGGGGCCTGCCCCAGCATTTT. The chain links TRBV6-2 or TRBV6-3 to TRBJ1-5, with TRBD1 identical over 10 bases. The CDR3 contains 13 residues. Per the germline V gene, CDR1 is MNHEY and CDR2 is SVGEGT. V shed 6 bases, J shed 9 bases, and the junction held 5 bases outside the gene matches.

The chain recombines TRBV24-1 with TRBJ2-3; 7 positions match TRBD1. This CDR3 spans 15 amino acids. CDR1 and CDR2 (germline): KGHDR, SFDVKD. Trimming cost V 1 base and J 4 bases; bases outside gene matches: 4. CDR3 loop: CATSDFARGPDTQYF. CDR3 nucleotides: TGTGCCACCAGTGATTTTGCGAGGGGGCCAGATACGCAGTATTTT.

The chain joins TRBV2 to TRBJ2-7; D unresolved. The germline V and J ends were trimmed by 7 bases and 3 bases, with 10 bases remaining between them. Per germline, CDR1 SNHLY and CDR2 FYNNEI. The CDR3 is made up of 12 amino acids. The CDR3 DNA is TGTGCCAGCACGACAACCCTCTACGAGCAGTACTTC. This codes for CASTTTLYEQYF.

The V and J genes are TRBV6-2 or TRBV6-3 and TRBJ2-7; possibly TRBD1 for D (6 bases). V gave up 8 bases and J gave up 0 bases, with 14 bases separating them. Germline-derived CDR1 and CDR2 are MNHEY and SVGEGT. The CDR3 totals 14 residues. In nucleotides, the CDR3 is TGTGCCAGCGAACAGGGTAAGGCCTCCTACGAGCAGTACTTC. It specifies CASEQGKASYEQYF.

This clonotype was picked up a small number of times. This chain connects TRBV5-1 to TRBJ2-7; 10 nucleotides match TRBD1. With 4 bases clipped from V and 1 base from J, the junction kept 8 bases outside the gene matches. Germline CDR1 reads SGHRS; CDR2 reads YFSETQ. This CDR3 has 16 amino acids. CDR3 bases: TGCGCCAGCAGCCAAAGACAGGGGGCCCCTTCCTACGAGCAGTACTTC. Translation gives CASSQRQGAPSYEQYF.

The V gene is TRBV7-2, the J gene TRBJ2-1, with 7 bases that match TRBD2. V was clipped by 2 bases and J by 0 bases; unmatched bases: 4. The CDR3 totals 16 residues. The germline V gene has CDR1 SGHTA and CDR2 FQGNSA. CDR3: CASSLSASGSYNEQFF. The CDR3 nucleotides are TGTGCCAGCAGCTTAAGCGCTAGCGGCTCCTACAATGAGCAGTTCTTC. Variable domain in full (rest from reference TRBV7-2 and TRBJ2-1): GAGVSQSPSNKVTEKGKDVELRCDPISGHTALYWYRQSLGQGLEFLIYFQGNSAPDKSGLPSDRFSAERTGGSVSTLTIQRTQQEDSAVYLCASSLSASGSYNEQFFGPGTRLTVL.

This clonotype was picked up a small number of times. The genes are TRBV7-2 and TRBJ2-1; tentative D call: TRBD2 (5 bases). Looked up from germline, CDR1 is SGHTA and CDR2 is FQGNSA. CDR3 length equals 14 residues. With 0 bases removed from V and 5 bases from J, the gap between germline ends came to 8 bases. The CDR3 DNA reads as TGTGCCAGCAGCTTAGCAGGGAGCGACAATGAGCAGTTCTTC. This encodes CASSLAGSDNEQFF.

The gene calls are TRBV6-5 and TRBJ1-2; 7 bases map to TRBD1. The CDR3 is made up of 15 amino acids. Germline values: CDR1 MNHEY, CDR2 SVGAGI. J gave up 5 bases and V 4 bases, and 10 bases lay outside the gene matches. The CDR3 here is CASSLRTGSRYGYTF. CDR3 DNA sequence: TGTGCCAGCAGTTTGAGGACAGGATCGCGGTATGGCTACACCTTC.